A single T cell receptor beta chain is shown here with its context. This receptor's antigen is unknown. No much larger clonotype is one base removed from it; base qualities were not supplied. The entry originates in a study of OX40 agonist ivuxolimab in advanced cancers. For the wider study: Ivuxolimab was a fully human IgG2 agonistic monoclonal antibody targeting the costimulatory receptor OX40 (CD134). Intravenous ivuxolimab was administered to patients every 2 weeks at six dose levels: 0.01, 0.1, 0.3, 1.5, 3 and 10 mg/kg. Partial responses were achieved by three dose-escalation patients, of whom one had hepatocellular carcinoma and two had cutaneous melanoma. The paper describes the monotherapy dose-escalation part (N of about 52 patients) of the phase I trial of ivuxolimab. The point of sequencing TCRbeta in the periphery was to test whether ivuxolimab changed TCR sequence diversity and drove clonal T-cell expansion. In the dose-escalation cohort, about four fifths of patients were male, and the mean age was roughly 60 years with a range of roughly 20 to 79. Among the 52 dose-escalation patients, some 20 had hepatocellular carcinoma, around 15 melanoma, 9 renal cell carcinoma and 9 head and neck cancer. Patients were allowed to have had prior anti-PD-1, anti-PD-L1 or anti-CTLA-4 therapy, and approximately 40% of the dose-escalation patients had been treated with checkpoint inhibitors.

The investigation overall reported the following: At doses of 0.1 to 3.0 mg/kg, clonal expansion of both CD4+ and CD8+ T cells in blood was seen between baseline and week 6. Low levels of normalized T-cell clonal expansion were also seen in some patients who did not respond. After ivuxolimab, more expanded clones were found on average in CD8+ T cells than in CD4+ T cells. Partial responders in the 0.1-3.0 mg/kg groups had among the lowest normalized peripheral clonal expansion, especially among CD8+ T cells. Which antigens the clonally expanded peripheral T cells were specific for was not determined.

For sequencing of the TCRbeta CDR3 region, genomic DNA was extracted from the sorted cells. The immunoSEQ Assay was used to sequence the TCRbeta CDR3 regions. TCRdb limited this immuneACCESS table to in-frame rearrangements with V and J called. A share of clones is missing; checked studies link under half to unresolved V genes, and the rest is unexplained. For this sample the table gives roughly 75,000 clones, of which over 90% were detected only once. Of the sample, roughly 6.7% is held by the ten largest clones. The trial excluded patients who had a history of autoimmune disease or who were on systemic immunosuppression. Peripheral blood for TCR sequencing was collected from all dose cohorts at baseline, on cycle 4 day 1, and on cycle 7 day 1. The samples were taken from a phase I, first-in-human, multicenter, open-label dose-escalation trial of ivuxolimab. Adults with locally advanced or metastatic melanoma, renal cell, hepatocellular, or head and neck squamous cell carcinoma were enrolled in the trial. Before TCR sequencing, CD4+ T cells and CD8+ T cells were sorted from peripheral blood as separate populations.

V is trimmed back by 5 bases and J by 1 base, and the junction contains 4 bases that no gene match accounts for. From the cysteine through the phenylalanine, the CDR3 covers 14 amino acids. Only the CDR3 region is kept as DNA, spanning 42 bases read in frame from base 1. The CDR1 and CDR2 encoded by the germline V gene are MNHEY and SVGAGI. This receptor was obtained from an adult with an advanced solid tumor such as melanoma, head and neck, liver or kidney cancer. The chain links TRBV6-5 with TRBJ1-2, with 7 bases in between that match TRBD1. Source: CD4+ or CD8+ T cells sorted from blood, taken in a trial of the OX40 agonist ivuxolimab. The DNA sequence is TGTGCCAGCAGTCAGGACAGGCTTAACTATGGCTACACCTTC. It is translated as CASSQDRLNYGYTF.